The subject of this entry is one T cell receptor (beta chain). This CDR3 contains 12 residues. The V gene's germline CDR1 is GTSNPN and CDR2 SVGIG (reference sequence). Between the trimmed V and J ends, which lost 0 bases and 4 bases, there was a span of 4 bases. In each case, RNA was isolated and then reverse transcribed into cDNA as the sequencing template. Sequenced by immunoSEQ multiplex PCR; TCRdb stores in-frame clones only, minus some. The sample lists 100,000 to 150,000 clones, 45% to 60% occurring once. This sample stems from a study of CD8+ T cells in alopecia areata. Whole-study context: Oral tofacitinib (5 to 10 mg twice daily) was administered to treated patients.

The source of this sequence is a human donor with alopecia areata. The sequenced sample was CD4+ T cells sorted from blood, obtained at week 0. The gene calls are TRBV30 and TRBJ1-5; no clear D. The DNA for the CDR3 is TGTGCCTGGAGTGTTGGGAATCAGCCCCAGCATTTT. Its translation: CAWSVGNQPQHF. Full variable domain (missing parts from reference TRBV30 and TRBJ1-5): SQTIHQWPATLVQPVGSPLSLECTVEGTSNPNLYWYRQAAGRGLQLLFYSVGIGQISSEVPQNLSASRPQDRQFILSSKKLLLSDSGFYLCAWSVGNQPQHFGDGTRLSIL.